This is a list of T cell receptor beta chains from one sample in a study of CD8 T cells in Susac syndrome. TCRdb called the immunoSEQ multiplex PCR reads again in MiXCR, with one record for every CDR3 protein. The data show 150,000 or so distinct CDR3 sequences, around 95% seen once. Material: CD8+ T cells from PBMCs. These receptors all come from a human donor with multiple sclerosis. Both conserved end residues are part of each CDR3. A D gene is named only where the DNA matches it firmly. Only part of the rows carry a size: once, few, many, or a class if the clone is expanded.

clone_size: .
v_call: TRBV27
j_call: TRBJ1-6
d_call: .
cdr3_length: 13
cdr3_aa: CASSLVNNSPLHF
cdr3_nt: TGTGCCAGCAGTTTGGTGAATAATTCACCCCTCCACTTT

clone_size: .
v_call: TRBV7-9
j_call: TRBJ2-7
d_call: .
cdr3_length: 13
cdr3_aa: CASSSIGTYEQYF
cdr3_nt: TGTGCCAGCAGCAGCATAGGAACTTACGAGCAGTACTTC

clone_size: .
v_call: TRBV20-1
j_call: TRBJ2-3
d_call: TRBD2
cdr3_length: 16
cdr3_aa: CSARDLPAGGTDTQYF
cdr3_nt: TGCAGTGCTAGAGATTTGCCGGCGGGGGGGACAGATACGCAGTATTTT

clone_size: .
v_call: TRBV5-1
j_call: TRBJ1-1
d_call: .
cdr3_length: 14
cdr3_aa: CASGPLDPNTEAFF
cdr3_nt: TGCGCCAGCGGACCTTTAGACCCTAACACTGAAGCTTTCTTT

clone_size: once
v_call: TRBV2
j_call: TRBJ2-7
d_call: TRBD1
cdr3_length: 15
cdr3_aa: CASRKGQGALYEQYF
cdr3_nt: TGTGCCAGCAGGAAGGGACAGGGGGCTCTTTACGAGCAGTACTTC

clone_size: .
v_call: TRBV7-9
j_call: TRBJ2-1
d_call: TRBD2
cdr3_length: 18
cdr3_aa: CASSPPPGLAGGRHEQFF
cdr3_nt: TGTGCCAGCAGCCCACCCCCGGGACTAGCGGGGGGGCGGCATGAGCAGTTCTTC

clone_size: once
v_call: TRBV19
j_call: TRBJ2-7
d_call: TRBD1
cdr3_length: 15
cdr3_aa: CASSPDRGASYEQYF
cdr3_nt: TGTGCCAGTAGTCCCGACAGGGGGGCCTCCTACGAGCAGTACTTC

clone_size: .
v_call: TRBV9
j_call: TRBJ2-7
d_call: .
cdr3_length: 15
cdr3_aa: CASSVGRGAHYEQYF
cdr3_nt: TGTGCCAGCAGCGTAGGAAGAGGGGCCCACTACGAGCAGTACTTC

clone_size: .
v_call: TRBV5-6
j_call: TRBJ1-6
d_call: .
cdr3_length: 12
cdr3_aa: CASSLRSGPLHF
cdr3_nt: TGTGCCAGCAGCTTGAGATCCGGACCCCTCCACTTT

clone_size: .
v_call: TRBV29-1
j_call: TRBJ2-1
d_call: .
cdr3_length: 16
cdr3_aa: CSVGGVGEKIYNEQFF
cdr3_nt: TGCAGCGTTGGCGGCGTGGGTGAGAAGATCTACAATGAGCAGTTCTTC

clone_size: few
v_call: TRBV29-1
j_call: TRBJ1-3
d_call: .
cdr3_length: 11
cdr3_aa: CSVLSGNTIYF
cdr3_nt: TGCAGCGTTTTATCCGGAAACACCATATATTTT

clone_size: .
v_call: TRBV27
j_call: TRBJ2-1
d_call: .
cdr3_length: 15
cdr3_aa: CASSIGAGGYNEQFF
cdr3_nt: TGTGCCAGCAGTATTGGCGCAGGAGGCTACAATGAGCAGTTCTTC

clone_size: .
v_call: TRBV27
j_call: TRBJ2-3
d_call: .
cdr3_length: 17
cdr3_aa: CASSLDRGLGLTDTQYF
cdr3_nt: TGTGCCAGCAGTTTAGATCGGGGTTTGGGGCTCACAGATACGCAGTATTTT

clone_size: .
v_call: TRBV9
j_call: TRBJ2-7
d_call: TRBD1
cdr3_length: 15
cdr3_aa: CASSPKDRGFYEQYF
cdr3_nt: TGTGCCAGCAGCCCTAAGGACAGGGGCTTCTACGAGCAGTACTTC

clone_size: .
v_call: TRBV7-2
j_call: TRBJ2-5
d_call: .
cdr3_length: 14
cdr3_aa: CASSLGGRYETQYF
cdr3_nt: TGTGCCAGCAGCTTGGGGGGGCGATACGAGACCCAGTACTTC

clone_size: .
v_call: TRBV29-1
j_call: TRBJ1-2
d_call: TRBD1
cdr3_length: 11
cdr3_aa: CSVAGGYGYTF
cdr3_nt: TGCAGCGTTGCAGGGGGCTATGGCTACACCTTC

clone_size: .
v_call: TRBV7-9
j_call: TRBJ1-1
d_call: .
cdr3_length: 15
cdr3_aa: CASSPSERMNTEAFF
cdr3_nt: TGTGCCAGCAGCCCTTCGGAACGGATGAACACTGAAGCTTTCTTT

clone_size: .
v_call: TRBV12-3/TRBV12-4
j_call: TRBJ2-3
d_call: .
cdr3_length: 12
cdr3_aa: CASSPVGDTQYF
cdr3_nt: TGTGCCAGCTCCCCGGTAGGAGATACGCAGTATTTT

clone_size: once
v_call: TRBV15
j_call: TRBJ2-5
d_call: TRBD1
cdr3_length: 16
cdr3_aa: CATSRETGGRAQTQYF
cdr3_nt: TGTGCCACCAGCAGAGAAACAGGGGGCCGGGCCCAGACCCAGTACTTC

clone_size: .
v_call: TRBV20-1
j_call: TRBJ1-6
d_call: .
cdr3_length: 15
cdr3_aa: CSAPYQRDQGSPLHF
cdr3_nt: TGCAGTGCCCCCTACCAGAGGGATCAGGGGTCACCCCTCCACTTT

clone_size: .
v_call: TRBV7-9
j_call: TRBJ1-2
d_call: .
cdr3_length: 15
cdr3_aa: CASSFGTILRRGYTF
cdr3_nt: TGTGCCAGCAGCTTCGGGACCATTCTCCGCCGCGGCTACACCTTC

clone_size: .
v_call: TRBV7-9
j_call: TRBJ1-2
d_call: .
cdr3_length: 14
cdr3_aa: CASSLGSSGDGYTF
cdr3_nt: TGTGCCAGCAGCTTAGGCTCGTCTGGGGATGGCTACACCTTC